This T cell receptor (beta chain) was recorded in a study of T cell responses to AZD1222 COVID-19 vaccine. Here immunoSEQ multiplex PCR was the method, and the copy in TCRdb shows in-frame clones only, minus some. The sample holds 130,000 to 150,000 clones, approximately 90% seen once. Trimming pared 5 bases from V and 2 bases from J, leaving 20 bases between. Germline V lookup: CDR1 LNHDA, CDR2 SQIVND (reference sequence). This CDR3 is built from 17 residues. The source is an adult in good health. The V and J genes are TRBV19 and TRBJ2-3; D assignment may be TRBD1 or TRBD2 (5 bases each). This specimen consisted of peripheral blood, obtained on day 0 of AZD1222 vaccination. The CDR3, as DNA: TGTGCCAGTAGTCCCCGAGGGGCACGGGTATCCACAGATACGCAGTATTTT. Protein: CASSPRGARVSTDTQYF.